Detailed here is one TCR beta chain. Here immunoSEQ multiplex PCR was the method, and the copy in TCRdb shows in-frame clones only, minus some. The table shows over 450,000 clones, with around three quarters occurring only once. These data originate in a study of shared T cell receptors in the human thymus. These data also featured in a second study, about human thymus T cells. That report notes: Corrective surgery for congenital heart defects was being performed on the healthy Finnish infants who served as donors. Thymus tissue was removed during corrective cardiac surgery. Apparent bias marked the V and J gene usage of thymic and blood repertoires. Related work found strong thymic repertoire overlap between unrelated individuals.

The source material was thymocytes. This clonotype originated in a boy in the first two years of life with a congenital heart defect.

This chain's CDR3 is CASSPGQVTDTQYF. The DNA of the CDR3 is TGTGCCAGCAGCCCCGGACAGGTCACAGATACGCAGTATTTT. J is TRBJ2-3 and V is TRBV11-3; 7 bases map to TRBD1. The junction had 4 bases not matched to a gene; V was cut back by 5 bases and J by 2 bases. CDR1 is SGHNT and CDR2 is YENEEA in the germline V gene. This CDR3 region has 14 residues.